Listed below are T cell receptor beta chains from one sample, sequenced in a study of cytomegalovirus exposure and HLA in healthy donors. Sequenced by immunoSEQ multiplex PCR; TCRdb stores in-frame clones only, minus some. This sample carries around 92,000 clones, approximately 80% of them seen once, and the ten largest clones take roughly 2%. Sequenced sample: PBMCs. The origin of the receptors is a man aged 18 to 29 in good health and CMV-seronegative. Each CDR3 is given with its conserved first and last residue. D genes are given only for firm matches. The size of a clone is reported for some rows only, either as once, few or many, or as a class for expanded clones.

j_gene: TRBJ2-5
abundance: .
d_gene: TRBD2
v_gene: TRBV4-2
CDR3aa: CASSQGANGGARKTQYF
CDR3nt: TGTGCCAGCAGCCAGGGAGCCAACGGGGGGGCCAGAAAGACCCAGTACTTC

j_gene: TRBJ1-2
abundance: .
d_gene: TRBD1
v_gene: TRBV5-6
CDR3aa: CASSPWRDRGTGGYTF
CDR3nt: TGTGCCAGCAGCCCGTGGAGGGACAGGGGGACTGGTGGCTACACCTTC

j_gene: TRBJ2-7
abundance: .
d_gene: TRBD1
v_gene: TRBV28
CDR3aa: CASSSWTGVNEQYF
CDR3nt: TGTGCCAGCAGTTCCTGGACAGGGGTTAACGAGCAGTACTTC

j_gene: TRBJ2-3
abundance: few
d_gene: TRBD1
v_gene: TRBV5-1
CDR3aa: CASCLAGQGGSTDTQYF
CDR3nt: TGCGCCAGCTGCTTAGCCGGACAGGGGGGAAGCACAGATACGCAGTATTTT

j_gene: TRBJ2-4
abundance: .
d_gene: .
v_gene: TRBV14
CDR3aa: CASSQGRGRALAKNIQYF
CDR3nt: TGTGCCAGCAGCCAAGGGAGGGGACGAGCTTTAGCCAAAAACATTCAGTACTTC

j_gene: TRBJ2-5
abundance: .
d_gene: .
v_gene: TRBV5-1
CDR3aa: CASGQGLQETQYF
CDR3nt: TGCGCCAGCGGTCAGGGATTGCAAGAGACCCAGTACTTC

j_gene: TRBJ1-2
abundance: .
d_gene: .
v_gene: TRBV7-9
CDR3aa: CASSSEYGYTF
CDR3nt: TGTGCCAGCAGCTCGGAGTATGGCTACACCTTC

j_gene: TRBJ2-2
abundance: .
d_gene: TRBD2
v_gene: TRBV9
CDR3aa: CASSVEASGVGELFF
CDR3nt: TGTGCCAGCAGCGTAGAGGCTAGCGGGGTCGGGGAGCTGTTTTTT

j_gene: TRBJ2-5
abundance: .
d_gene: .
v_gene: TRBV5-1
CDR3aa: CASRVWDPGQETQYF
CDR3nt: TGCGCCAGCAGAGTGTGGGATCCGGGGCAAGAGACCCAGTACTTC

j_gene: TRBJ1-2
abundance: .
d_gene: TRBD1
v_gene: TRBV19
CDR3aa: CASSMGQGADYGYTF
CDR3nt: TGTGCCAGTAGTATGGGACAGGGGGCGGACTATGGCTACACCTTC

j_gene: TRBJ1-3
abundance: .
d_gene: .
v_gene: TRBV7-6
CDR3aa: CASSLLAPHGVSGNTIYF
CDR3nt: TGTGCCAGCAGCTTACTCGCCCCACACGGGGTCTCTGGAAACACCATATATTTT

j_gene: TRBJ1-6
abundance: .
d_gene: .
v_gene: TRBV4-2
CDR3aa: CASSQDLNGENSPLHF
CDR3nt: TGTGCCAGCAGCCAAGATTTAAACGGAGAGAATTCACCCCTCCACTTT

j_gene: TRBJ2-3
abundance: .
d_gene: TRBD1
v_gene: TRBV7-3
CDR3aa: CASSLGDRDTDTQYF
CDR3nt: TGTGCCAGCAGCTTAGGGGACAGGGACACAGATACGCAGTATTTT

j_gene: TRBJ2-3
abundance: .
d_gene: .
v_gene: TRBV5-1
CDR3aa: CASSLATGFTDTQYF
CDR3nt: TGCGCCAGCAGCTTGGCTACAGGATTCACAGATACGCAGTATTTT

j_gene: TRBJ1-1
abundance: .
d_gene: .
v_gene: TRBV19
CDR3aa: CASSIFPGVTEAFF
CDR3nt: TGTGCCAGTAGTATATTCCCGGGAGTCACTGAAGCTTTCTTT

j_gene: TRBJ2-7
abundance: .
d_gene: TRBD2
v_gene: TRBV30
CDR3aa: CAWRGGTWGKEQYF
CDR3nt: TGTGCCTGGAGGGGGGGGACTTGGGGCAAGGAGCAGTACTTC

j_gene: TRBJ2-6
abundance: .
d_gene: .
v_gene: TRBV5-1
CDR3aa: CASSLLASGSGANVLTF
CDR3nt: TGCGCCAGCAGCTTGCTGGCCTCTGGCTCCGGGGCCAACGTCCTGACTTTC

j_gene: TRBJ2-7
abundance: .
d_gene: TRBD1
v_gene: TRBV7-9
CDR3aa: CSSSPSGQSVYYEQYF
CDR3nt: TGTTCCAGCAGCCCTTCGGGACAGTCCGTGTACTACGAGCAGTACTTC

j_gene: TRBJ2-3
abundance: .
d_gene: .
v_gene: TRBV18
CDR3aa: CASSPPATDTQYF
CDR3nt: TGTGCCAGCTCACCACCGGCCACAGATACGCAGTATTTT

j_gene: TRBJ1-6
abundance: .
d_gene: .
v_gene: TRBV7-3
CDR3aa: CASSLSNTGTSPLHF
CDR3nt: TGTGCCAGCAGCTTATCAAATACGGGAACATCACCCCTCCACTTT

j_gene: TRBJ1-5
abundance: .
d_gene: .
v_gene: TRBV6-1
CDR3aa: CASSEAGTLNQPQHF
CDR3nt: TGTGCCAGCAGTGAAGCGGGCACCCTAAATCAGCCCCAGCATTTT

j_gene: TRBJ2-7
abundance: .
d_gene: .
v_gene: TRBV29-1
CDR3aa: CSVEPTGRGEQYF
CDR3nt: TGCAGCGTTGAACCCACGGGTCGCGGGGAGCAGTACTTC

j_gene: TRBJ1-5
abundance: once
d_gene: .
v_gene: TRBV19
CDR3aa: CASSIEGVNQPQHF
CDR3nt: TGTGCCAGTAGTATAGAAGGAGTCAATCAGCCCCAGCATTTT

j_gene: TRBJ1-5
abundance: .
d_gene: .
v_gene: TRBV10-3
CDR3aa: CASTPGEGFSNQPQHF
CDR3nt: TGTGCCTCCACCCCCGGGGAGGGCTTTAGCAATCAGCCCCAGCATTTT

j_gene: TRBJ1-1
abundance: few
d_gene: TRBD1
v_gene: TRBV5-1
CDR3aa: CASSTTGATEAFF
CDR3nt: TGCGCCAGCAGCACCACAGGGGCCACTGAAGCTTTCTTT

j_gene: TRBJ2-4
abundance: .
d_gene: .
v_gene: TRBV30
CDR3aa: CAWSVERSLAKNIQYF
CDR3nt: TGTGCCTGGAGTGTAGAGAGGTCCTTAGCCAAAAACATTCAGTACTTC

j_gene: TRBJ2-7
abundance: .
d_gene: .
v_gene: TRBV10-2
CDR3aa: CASSEETHEQYF
CDR3nt: TGCGCCAGCAGTGAGGAGACACACGAGCAGTACTTC

j_gene: TRBJ1-1
abundance: .
d_gene: .
v_gene: TRBV6-5
CDR3aa: CASPPRGANTEAFF
CDR3nt: TGTGCCAGTCCGCCCCGGGGGGCGAACACTGAAGCTTTCTTT

j_gene: TRBJ1-4
abundance: .
d_gene: TRBD1
v_gene: TRBV6-1
CDR3aa: CASRGGGMNEKLFF
CDR3nt: TGTGCCAGCAGAGGGGGCGGGATGAATGAAAAACTGTTTTTT

j_gene: TRBJ1-1
abundance: .
d_gene: .
v_gene: TRBV18
CDR3aa: CASSPPGANIQTEAFF
CDR3nt: TGTGCCAGCTCACCACCTGGGGCGAATATTCAGACTGAAGCTTTCTTT

j_gene: TRBJ1-2
abundance: .
d_gene: .
v_gene: TRBV9
CDR3aa: CASSPRTAPNYGYTF
CDR3nt: TGTGCCAGCAGCCCCCGGACAGCCCCTAACTATGGCTACACCTTC

j_gene: TRBJ2-7
abundance: .
d_gene: TRBD1
v_gene: TRBV30
CDR3aa: CALKRGLGTGGYEQYF
CDR3nt: TGTGCCTTAAAAAGGGGATTAGGGACAGGGGGCTACGAGCAGTACTTC

j_gene: TRBJ2-5
abundance: .
d_gene: .
v_gene: TRBV7-9
CDR3aa: CASSFPGSPWYF
CDR3nt: TGTGCCAGCAGCTTTCCGGGGAGCCCCTGGTACTTC

j_gene: TRBJ1-2
abundance: .
d_gene: .
v_gene: TRBV5-1
CDR3aa: CASSEYSNPPLIYGYTF
CDR3nt: TGCGCCAGCAGCGAGTACTCTAATCCTCCGCTAATCTATGGCTACACCTTC

j_gene: TRBJ1-6
abundance: .
d_gene: TRBD1
v_gene: TRBV6-1
CDR3aa: CASSEMGQALSPLHF
CDR3nt: TGTGCCAGCAGTGAAATGGGACAGGCCCTTTCACCCCTCCACTTT

j_gene: TRBJ2-7
abundance: .
d_gene: .
v_gene: TRBV27
CDR3aa: CASSLYRDSYEQYF
CDR3nt: TGTGCCAGCAGTTTATACAGGGACTCCTACGAGCAGTACTTC

j_gene: TRBJ2-7
abundance: .
d_gene: .
v_gene: TRBV2
CDR3aa: CALREASYEQYF
CDR3nt: TGTGCCCTCCGTGAAGCCAGCTACGAGCAGTACTTC

j_gene: TRBJ2-1
abundance: few
d_gene: .
v_gene: TRBV19
CDR3aa: CASRRGYNEQFF
CDR3nt: TGTGCCAGTAGGCGGGGATACAATGAGCAGTTCTTC

j_gene: TRBJ2-3
abundance: .
d_gene: TRBD1
v_gene: TRBV18
CDR3aa: CASSPGTGGVTDTQYF
CDR3nt: TGTGCCAGCTCACCCGGGACAGGGGGCGTCACAGATACGCAGTATTTT

j_gene: TRBJ2-2
abundance: .
d_gene: TRBD1
v_gene: TRBV10-1
CDR3aa: CASRSSGQGTLFF
CDR3nt: TGCGCCAGCCGGAGTTCGGGACAGGGGACTCTGTTTTTT

j_gene: TRBJ1-5
abundance: .
d_gene: TRBD1
v_gene: TRBV6-1
CDR3aa: CASSADRSLYQPQHF
CDR3nt: TGTGCCAGCAGTGCGGACAGGTCCCTTTATCAGCCCCAGCATTTT

j_gene: TRBJ2-1
abundance: .
d_gene: .
v_gene: TRBV6-5
CDR3aa: CASSSTTQTAYNEQFF
CDR3nt: TGTGCCAGCAGTTCCACGACTCAAACCGCCTACAATGAGCAGTTCTTC

j_gene: TRBJ2-3
abundance: .
d_gene: TRBD2
v_gene: TRBV9
CDR3aa: CASSAKGLAVRTDTQYF
CDR3nt: TGTGCCAGCAGCGCTAAAGGGCTAGCGGTAAGAACAGATACGCAGTATTTT